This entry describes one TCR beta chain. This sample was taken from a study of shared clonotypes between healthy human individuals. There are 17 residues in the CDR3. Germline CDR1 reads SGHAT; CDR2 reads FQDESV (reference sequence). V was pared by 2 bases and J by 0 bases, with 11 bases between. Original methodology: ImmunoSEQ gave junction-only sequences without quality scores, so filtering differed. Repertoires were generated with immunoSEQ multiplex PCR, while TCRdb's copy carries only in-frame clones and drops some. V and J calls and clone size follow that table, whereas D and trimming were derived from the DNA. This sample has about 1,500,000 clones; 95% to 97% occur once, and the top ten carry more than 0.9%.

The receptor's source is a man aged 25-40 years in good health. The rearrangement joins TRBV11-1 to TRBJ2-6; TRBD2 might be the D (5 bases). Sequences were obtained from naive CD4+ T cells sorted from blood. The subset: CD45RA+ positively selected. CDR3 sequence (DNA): TGTGCCAGCAGCTTACTGAGCGGAAGCTCTGGGGCCAACGTCCTGACTTTC. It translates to CASSLLSGSSGANVLTF. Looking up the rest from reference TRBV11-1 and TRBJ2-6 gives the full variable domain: EAEVAQSPRYKITEKSQAVAFWCDPISGHATLYWYRQILGQGPELLVQFQDESVVDDSQLPKDRFSAERLKGVDSTLKIQPAELGDSAMYLCASSLLSGSSGANVLTFGAGSRLTVL.